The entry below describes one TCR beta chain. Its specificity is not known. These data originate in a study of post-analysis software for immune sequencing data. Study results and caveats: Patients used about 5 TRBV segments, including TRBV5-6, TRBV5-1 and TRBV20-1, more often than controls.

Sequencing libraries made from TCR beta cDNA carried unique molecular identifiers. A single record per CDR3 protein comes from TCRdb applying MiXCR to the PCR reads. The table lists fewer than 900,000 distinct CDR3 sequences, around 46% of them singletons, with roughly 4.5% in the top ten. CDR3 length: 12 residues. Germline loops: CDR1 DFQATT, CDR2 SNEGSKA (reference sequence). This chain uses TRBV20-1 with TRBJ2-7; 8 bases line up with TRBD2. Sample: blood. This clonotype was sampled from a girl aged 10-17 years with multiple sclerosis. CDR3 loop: CSGRAKAYEQYF. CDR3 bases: TGCAGCGGGAGGGCCAAAGCCTACGAGCAGTACTTC.